The rows below give T cell receptor beta chains drawn from one sample of a study of cytomegalovirus exposure and HLA in healthy donors. Produced via immunoSEQ multiplex PCR; TCRdb's table is partial and in-frame only. The sample lists approximately 220,000 clones; approximately 80% were seen once. The sequenced material came from PBMCs. The receptor source for this set is a girl aged 2 to 9 in good health and CMV-seronegative. The CDR3 runs from the conserved cysteine through the conserved F or W. A D gene is named only where the DNA matches it firmly. A row's size may be missing; if present it is once, few, many or a size class.

D gene,V gene,J gene,clone size,CDR3 DNA,CDR3 protein
TRBD1,TRBV2,TRBJ1-2,NA,TGTGCCAGCAACCAGGGGGACAGGGCCTATGGCTACACCTTC,CASNQGDRAYGYTF
NA,TRBV7-8,TRBJ2-7,once,TGTGCCAGCAGCCACGCCTGGAGGGGCAACTACGAGCAGTACTTC,CASSHAWRGNYEQYF
NA,TRBV5-1,TRBJ1-3,few,TGCGCCAGCAGCTTGGGGGGGTACAGGGCAGCTGGAAACACCATATATTTT,CASSLGGYRAAGNTIYF
NA,TRBV18,TRBJ1-2,NA,TGTGCCAGCTCACCACCGAGGGGCCAAATCAGACAGGTTGGAGCTGGCTACACCTTC,CASSPPRGQIRQVGAGYTF
NA,TRBV27,TRBJ1-1,NA,TGTGCCAGCAGTTTATCGGGGACTGTTAACACTGAAGCTTTCTTT,CASSLSGTVNTEAFF
TRBD1,TRBV7-6,TRBJ1-4,NA,TGTGCCAGCAGCCTTTCGGGACAGTATAATGAAAAACTGTTTTTT,CASSLSGQYNEKLFF
TRBD1,TRBV5-4,TRBJ2-1,once,TGTGCCAGCAGCTCGGTACAGGGGTTCAATGAGCAGTTCTTC,CASSSVQGFNEQFF
TRBD2,TRBV2,TRBJ2-1,NA,TGTGCCAGCAGGGCGGGAGGTGGGCATGAGCAGTTCTTC,CASRAGGGHEQFF
NA,TRBV7-9,TRBJ2-1,NA,TGTGCCACTGAAGAGAGCTCCTACAATGAGCAGTTCTTC,CATEESSYNEQFF
NA,TRBV27,TRBJ1-2,NA,TGTGCCAGCAGTCCCGGGACTCCCTTGGGCTACACCTTC,CASSPGTPLGYTF
NA,TRBV25-1,TRBJ1-3,NA,TGTGCCAGCAGTGATCCAGGGGCCGAAGGAAACACCATATATTTT,CASSDPGAEGNTIYF
NA,TRBV25-1,TRBJ2-5,NA,TGTGCCAGCAGCCCCGGGAAAAACCAAGAGACCCAGTACTTC,CASSPGKNQETQYF
TRBD1,TRBV11-3,TRBJ2-7,NA,TGTGCCAGCAGCTTACGGACAGGCGATTCCTACGAGCAGTACTTC,CASSLRTGDSYEQYF
NA,TRBV12-5,TRBJ2-1,NA,TGTGCTAGTGGCCCTCGGACAGTTTACAATGAGCAGTTCTTC,CASGPRTVYNEQFF
NA,TRBV16,TRBJ1-2,few,TGTGCCAGCAGCCAAGTGCGGTATGGCTACACCTTC,CASSQVRYGYTF
NA,TRBV2,TRBJ2-3,few,TGTGCCAGCAGTCTTAGGGGAACAGATACGCAGTATTTT,CASSLRGTDTQYF
TRBD2,TRBV11-2,TRBJ2-3,NA,TGTGCCAGCAGCTTTGGTGGCGGGAGGGATACGCAGTATTTT,CASSFGGGRDTQYF
TRBD2,TRBV7-3,TRBJ2-1,NA,TGTGCCAGCAGTTCAATGGGGCGGGGGGCGAGTGTTGAGCAGTTCTTC,CASSSMGRGASVEQFF
TRBD2,TRBV25-1,TRBJ2-1,NA,TGTGCCAGCAGTGAAGCCGGGACTAGCGGGAGAAATGAGCAGTTCTTC,CASSEAGTSGRNEQFF
NA,TRBV6-6,TRBJ1-1,NA,TGTGCCAGCAGTTACAGGGGCGGGGGCGAAGCTTTCTTT,CASSYRGGGEAFF
NA,TRBV4-1,TRBJ1-1,NA,TGCGCCAGCAGCCAAGGGTTAGGCAGGGCCGAAGCTTTCTTT,CASSQGLGRAEAFF
NA,TRBV4-1,TRBJ1-5,few,TGCGCCAGCAGCCAAGGGTCGGGAATCAATCAGCCCCAGCATTTT,CASSQGSGINQPQHF
NA,TRBV5-1,TRBJ2-3,NA,TGCGCCAGCAGCTTCAGTGAAAGCACAGATACGCAGTATTTT,CASSFSESTDTQYF